A single sample gave rise to the 25 T cell receptor beta chains below, sequenced in a study of T cells after yellow fever vaccination. Each CDR3 protein gets one entry after TCRdb re-called the 5' RACE reads with MiXCR. The table shows about 340,000 distinct CDR3 sequences, with under 15% occurring only once. Sequencing used CD4+ T cells sorted from PBMCs, obtained 15 days after the yellow fever booster vaccination. The receptors stem from a man aged 18 to 35 who received the YFV17D yellow fever vaccine.

This clonotype was seen a handful of times. The chain couples TRBV29-1 to TRBJ2-3; the D call may be TRBD1 or TRBD2 (5 bases each). With 7 bases removed from V and 0 bases from J, the gap between germline ends came to 11 bases. The CDR3 length is 13 residues. Germline CDR1 is SQVTM and CDR2 is ANQGSEA. The CDR3, as DNA: TGCAGCGATACGGGACCCAGCACAGATACGCAGTATTTT. Translation: CSDTGPSTDTQYF.

The chain uses TRBV11-2 and TRBJ2-3; TRBD1 matches 8 bases. J was trimmed by 6 bases and V by 3 bases; bases with no gene match: 5. Germline V gives CDR1 SGHAT, CDR2 FQNNGV. The CDR3 is 14 residues long. The CDR3 is CASSFGQGGDTQYF. The CDR3 bases are TGTGCCAGCAGCTTCGGACAGGGTGGTGATACGCAGTATTTT.

The V gene is TRBV7-2, the J gene TRBJ1-5, with 9 bases fitting TRBD1. There are 18 residues in the CDR3. The germline gives CDR1 SGHTA, CDR2 FQGNSA. V dropped 5 bases and J dropped 0; count of bases not matched to a gene: 11. The CDR3 DNA reads TGTGCCAGCAGCCAAAGGGGACAGGGACCTTATAGCAATCAGCCCCAGCATTTT. As protein: CASSQRGQGPYSNQPQHF.

This clonotype was recorded at least ten times. The chain is built from TRBV6-5 and TRBJ1-2; D perhaps matches TRBD1 (5 bases). The V and J ends lost 5 bases and 1 base respectively, with 8 bases between them. The germline V gene has CDR1 MNHEY and CDR2 SVGAGI. This CDR3 has 13 amino acids. DNA for the CDR3: TGTGCCAGCAGTCTGGACATTAACTATGGCTACACCTTC. It is translated as CASSLDINYGYTF.

V gene TRBV10-3 combines with J gene TRBJ1-1; possibly TRBD1 for D (5 bases). Germline V CDR1 and CDR2: ENHRY, SYGVKD. CDR3 length: 14 residues. Trimming took 3 bases from V and 1 from J, leaving 9 bases between them. CDR3 nucleotides: TGTGCCATCAGTGAAGGGCAGGGGAACACTGAAGCTTTCTTT. This codes for CAISEGQGNTEAFF.

In this sample, this clonotype turned up a few times. V and J are TRBV6-2 or TRBV6-3 and TRBJ2-3; no clear D. V lost 2 bases and J 7 bases, leaving 13 bases between the germline ends. This CDR3 contains 14 residues. Germline values: CDR1 MNHEY, CDR2 SVGEGT. CDR3 protein: CASSYGQILNTQYF. CDR3 coding DNA: TGTGCCAGCAGTTACGGTCAGATTCTAAATACGCAGTATTTT.

The chain combines TRBV12-3 or TRBV12-4 with TRBJ1-2, with D unclear. This CDR3 has 12 amino acids. V was clipped by 8 bases and J by 3 bases, with 10 bases between them. Here the CDR3 reads CASRPEYYGYTF. CDR3 bases: TGTGCCAGCCGGCCTGAGTACTATGGCTACACCTTC.

This clonotype was seen a few times. J is TRBJ2-3 and V is TRBV4-2, with D possibly TRBD1 on 6 matching bases. Trimming removed 4 bases at V and 5 bases at J, with 19 bases between. The CDR3 sequence is 16 residues long. Germline-derived CDR1 and CDR2 are LGHNA and YNFKEQ. The CDR3 here is CASSPVVSGTQDTQYF. The DNA of the CDR3 is TGTGCCAGCAGCCCTGTCGTTTCCGGGACACAAGATACGCAGTATTTT.

The genes are TRBV5-1 and TRBJ2-7; no firm D call. Germline CDR1 SGHRS, CDR2 YFSETQ. The V end was cut by 3 bases, the J end by 0 bases, with 10 bases between. The CDR3 runs 14 residues. The CDR3 coding sequence is TGCGCCAGCAGCTCCTTCCCTCTCTCCTACGAGCAGTACTTC. As protein: CASSSFPLSYEQYF.

This clonotype has ten or more counts. CDR3 sequence reads: CASRQQQGTQYF. CDR3 nucleotides: TGCGCCAGCAGACAGCAGCAGGGGACCCAGTACTTC. V and J are TRBV4-1 and TRBJ2-5; a possible D gene is TRBD1 (5 bases). V lost 6 bases and J lost 7, with 12 bases in between. CDR1 is MGHRA, CDR2 YSYEKL, per germline. CDR3 size: 12 residues.

The chain has TRBV12-3 or TRBV12-4 and TRBJ1-2; D gene ambiguous. This CDR3 is built from 13 residues. Between the trimmed V and J ends, which lost 6 bases and 4 bases, there was a span of 12 bases. CDR3 nucleotides: TGTGCCAGCAGCCCACTAGTCTCCTATGGCTACACCTTC. It codes for CASSPLVSYGYTF.

The V and J genes are TRBV10-3 and TRBJ1-2; TRBD1 aligns across 7 bases. The CDR3 spans 14 residues. The V gene's germline CDR1 is ENHRY and CDR2 SYGVKD. The J segment lost 8 bases and the V segment lost 0 bases, leaving 6 bases of the junction unmatched. CDR3 loop: CAISESADRVGYTF. The CDR3 DNA reads TGTGCCATCAGTGAGTCTGCCGACAGGGTAGGCTACACCTTC.

This chain links TRBV20-1 with TRBJ2-1; TRBD2 agrees at 8 bases. Per germline, CDR1 DFQATT and CDR2 SNEGSKA (reference sequence). The CDR3 loop spans 16 amino acids. Trimming cost V 8 bases and J 0 bases; bases outside gene matches: 12. In nucleotides, the CDR3 is TGCAGTCCCCGGGGGGGCCTATCCAGCTCCTACAATGAGCAGTTCTTC. This codes for CSPRGGLSSSYNEQFF.

CDR3 DNA: TGTGCCAGCAGTTTCCTGGGACAGGATTACAATGAGCAGTTCTTC. Translation gives CASSFLGQDYNEQFF. The chain joins TRBV12-3 or TRBV12-4 to TRBJ2-1; the match to TRBD1 covers 8 bases. Trimming removed 3 bases from V and 4 bases from J; junction bases left unmatched: 5. The CDR3 has 15 residues.

This clonotype was counted ten times or more. The V gene is TRBV7-2, the J gene TRBJ1-5; D is possibly TRBD1 (5 bases). Germline loops: CDR1 SGHTA, CDR2 FQGNSA. This CDR3 spans 15 amino acids. Trimming stripped 5 bases from V and 0 bases from J, with 11 bases between. The CDR3 loop reads CASSGRQGSNQPQHF. Written as DNA, the CDR3 is TGTGCCAGCAGCGGACGCCAGGGTAGCAATCAGCCCCAGCATTTT.

The genes are TRBV5-1 and TRBJ1-1; a possible D gene is TRBD1 (6 bases). Germline loops: CDR1 SGHRS, CDR2 YFSETQ. Trimming took off 0 bases at V and 4 bases at J, with 13 bases between the two ends. The CDR3 runs to 15 residues. The CDR3 sequence is CASSLGGTPSTEAFF. The CDR3 DNA sequence: TGCGCCAGCAGCTTGGGAGGGACACCGAGCACTGAAGCTTTCTTT.

At least ten counts were recorded for this clonotype. This CDR3 fails to terminate in the conserved phenylalanine or tryptophan, so it likely reflects a read error. Because the CDR3's place on the DNA is in doubt, the DNA is left out and the CDR3 is given as listed by TCRdb. The chain joins TRBV23-1 to TRBJ2-7; the D segment call TRBD1 is taken from the table without a DNA check. TRBV23-1 is flagged as an ORF with uncertain function. The CDR3 extends over 11 residues, inclusive of both ends. CDR3: CASSHGRGRKA.

In this sample, this clonotype turned up a few times. The chain joins TRBV24-1 to TRBJ2-3, with TRBD1 identical over 7 bases. Looked up from germline, CDR1 is KGHDR and CDR2 is SFDVKD. V lost 4 bases, J lost 6 bases, and 9 bases stayed unmatched. There are 15 residues in the CDR3. CDR3 in amino acids: CATSERQGFGDTQYF. The CDR3 bases are TGTGCCACCAGTGAACGACAGGGATTCGGGGATACGCAGTATTTT.

V is TRBV5-1 and J is TRBJ1-1; maybe TRBD1 (6 bases). Between the trimmed V and J ends, which lost 6 bases and 8 bases, there was a span of 17 bases. This CDR3 contains 13 residues. CDR1 is SGHRS, CDR2 YFSETQ, per germline. CDR3 coding DNA: TGCGCCAGCACTTTACAGGGCCCGATGGAAGCTTTCTTT. Encoded protein: CASTLQGPMEAFF.

The chain employs TRBV7-2 and TRBJ1-5; a weak D match, TRBD1 (5 bases). V lost 5 bases and J 3 bases, leaving 14 bases between the germline ends. CDR3 length: 15 amino acids. Germline values: CDR1 SGHTA, CDR2 FQGNSA. The DNA for the CDR3 is TGTGCCAGCAGCAAATCGGGGGGATCCAATCAGCCCCAGCATTTT. This encodes CASSKSGGSNQPQHF. The variable domain in full, completed from reference TRBV7-2 and TRBJ1-5, reads GAGVSQSPSNKVTEKGKDVELRCDPISGHTALYWYRQSLGQGLEFLIYFQGNSAPDKSGLPSDRFSAERTGGSVSTLTIQRTQQEDSAVYLCASSKSGGSNQPQHFGDGTRLSIL.

The rearrangement joins TRBV5-6 to TRBJ1-2; tentative D call: TRBD1 (5 bases). Trimming took 4 bases from V and 4 from J, leaving 20 bases between them. This CDR3 has 16 residues. In germline, CDR1 is SGHDT, CDR2 YYEEEE. As DNA, the CDR3 is TGTGCCAGCAGCCTACAAGGGACCGATCTTATCTATGGCTACACCTTC. Residues: CASSLQGTDLIYGYTF.

This clonotype was detected a few times. V usage is TRBV6-2 or TRBV6-3 and J usage is TRBJ2-7; 10 bases map to TRBD2. The germline V gene has CDR1 MNHEY and CDR2 SVGEGT. J lost 3 bases, V lost 4 bases, and 6 bases had no gene match. There are 15 residues in the CDR3. This CDR3 reads CASSFLAGAFYEQYF. The DNA of the CDR3 is TGTGCCAGCAGTTTTCTAGCGGGGGCCTTCTACGAGCAGTACTTC.

This clonotype was observed a few times. This chain connects TRBV20-1 to TRBJ2-5, with no clear D. CDR1 and CDR2 (germline): DFQATT, SNEGSKA (reference sequence). The CDR3 spans 11 residues. V was cut by 6 bases and J by 2 bases, with 7 bases left in between. The CDR3 here is CSARAQETQYF. CDR3 nucleotide sequence: TGCAGTGCAAGGGCGCAAGAGACCCAGTACTTC.

The chain's CDR3 is CASTSGTEVNSPLHF. The CDR3 DNA sequence: TGCGCCAGCACCTCAGGGACCGAAGTAAATTCACCCCTCCACTTT. V gene TRBV5-1 combines with J gene TRBJ1-6, with D tentatively TRBD1 (5 bases). Trimming left V 6 bases short and J 7 bases short, with 17 bases between. CDR1 and CDR2 from the germline V gene are SGHRS and YFSETQ. This CDR3 is built from 15 residues.

This clonotype was seen repeatedly, ten times or more. The chain has TRBV18 and TRBJ1-3; D not certain. Trimming cost V 2 bases and J 3 bases, with 8 bases left between them. CDR3 length: 14 residues. CDR1 and CDR2 from the germline V gene are KGHSH and LQKENI. CDR3 DNA sequence: TGTGCCAGCTCACCAACGGGATTTGGAAACACCATATATTTT. This codes for CASSPTGFGNTIYF.